This T cell receptor beta chain was documented in a study of blood T cell dynamics during melanoma immunotherapy. Study information: Metastatic melanoma patients received first-line pembrolizumab or nivolumab plus ipilimumab.

Profiling relied on immunoSEQ multiplex PCR, and the TCRdb table lists in-frame clones only, not all of them. Among 6,000 or so clones listed, just under 80% were seen once. Time point described: week 3, after first cycle of checkpoint inhibitor. Trimming removed 5 bases from V and 8 bases from J, with 18 bases in between. Germline CDR1 and CDR2: MNHEY and SVGAGI. The CDR3 has 14 residues. The source of this sequence is a human donor with melanoma. Material: blood, obtained from a patient treated with checkpoint blockade. The V and J genes are TRBV6-5 and TRBJ1-2; possibly TRBD1 for D (6 bases). The CDR3, as DNA: TGTGCCAGCAGTAAAAACAGGGAAGGGTTCGGCTACACCTTC. It translates to CASSKNREGFGYTF.